This TCR beta chain was sequenced for a study of identical twins. The CDR3 loop spans 14 amino acids. The ends were cut back, 4 bases at V and 7 bases at J, with 18 bases in the middle. Looked up from germline, CDR1 is SGHRS and CDR2 is YFSETQ. Each CDR3 protein gets one entry after TCRdb re-called the 5' RACE reads with MiXCR. The sample lists around 370,000 distinct CDR3 sequences, approximately 9.1% occurring once. This sequence originates from a woman between 50 and 59 years old in good health. The sample taken for sequencing was naive T cells sorted from blood. The chain links TRBV5-1 to TRBJ2-7, with a tentative D call TRBD1 (6 bases). The CDR3 DNA reads TGCGCCAGCAGCGTCCCACAGGGAGTAGGGGAGCAGTACTTC. Translated, it gives CASSVPQGVGEQYF. The whole variable domain, remainder taken from reference TRBV5-1 and TRBJ2-7, is KAGVTQTPRYLIKTRGQQVTLSCSPISGHRSVSWYQQTPGQGLQFLFEYFSETQRNKGNFPGRFSGRQFSNSRSEMNVSTLELGDSALYLCASSVPQGVGEQYFGPGTRLTVT.